This is a list of T cell receptor beta chains from one sample in a study of Ad26.COV2.S vaccination and SARS-CoV-2 variants. Repertoires were generated with immunoSEQ multiplex PCR, while TCRdb's copy carries only in-frame clones and drops some. The table records about half a million clones, 80% to 90% of them present only once. Sequencing used peripheral blood, obtained in a trial of Ad26.COV2.S vaccine versus placebo. Every receptor here comes from a person aged 18 to 65 who received the Ad26.COV2.S COVID-19 vaccine or a placebo. Each CDR3 is given with its conserved first and last residue. D genes are given only for firm matches. Only part of the rows carry a size: once, few, many, or a class if the clone is expanded.

clone_size d_call j_call v_call cdr3_aa cdr3_nt
. . TRBJ2-7 TRBV3-1/TRBV3-2 CASSQGRRGSAYEQYF TGTGCCAGCAGCCAAGGGAGGCGGGGAAGCGCCTACGAGCAGTACTTC
. . TRBJ1-6 TRBV28 CASSNPTGISYNSPLHF TGTGCCAGCAGTAACCCAACAGGGATCAGCTATAATTCACCCCTCCACTTT
. . TRBJ1-5 TRBV19 CASSIGGVSQPQHF TGTGCCAGTAGTATAGGGGGGGTGAGCCAGCCCCAGCATTTT
. TRBD1 TRBJ1-2 TRBV6-5 CASSRDRAYGYTF TGTGCCAGCAGCCGGGACAGGGCCTATGGCTACACCTTC
. . TRBJ2-3 TRBV19 CASSTRSSGNTDTQYF TGTGCCAGTAGTACACGAAGTAGCGGAAACACAGATACGCAGTATTTT
. TRBD1 TRBJ1-5 TRBV5-1 CASSLTGGNNQPQHF TGCGCCAGCAGCCTGACAGGGGGGAATAATCAGCCCCAGCATTTT
. . TRBJ2-7 TRBV7-8 CASSLVGGRDYEQYF TGTGCCAGCAGCTTAGTGGGGGGGCGCGACTACGAGCAGTACTTC
. . TRBJ1-4 TRBV28 CASSQGQGPPTNEKLFF TGTGCCAGCAGCCAAGGGCAGGGGCCGCCAACTAATGAAAAACTGTTTTTT
. . TRBJ1-6 TRBV3-1/TRBV3-2 CASSQEGNSPLHF TGTGCCAGCAGCCAAGAAGGGAATTCACCCCTCCACTTT
. . TRBJ2-3 TRBV7-6 CASSLAGFNSWGTDTQYF TGTGCCAGCAGCTTAGCAGGTTTTAATAGCTGGGGCACAGATACGCAGTATTTT
. TRBD2 TRBJ2-5 TRBV5-1 CASSFRERGGETQYF TGCGCCAGCAGCTTTAGGGAGCGGGGGGGAGAGACCCAGTACTTC
. TRBD1 TRBJ2-6 TRBV18 CASSQSPGTGAGANVLTF TGTGCCAGCTCTCAGAGTCCCGGGACAGGGGCCGGGGCCAACGTCCTGACTTTC
once . TRBJ1-5 TRBV12-3/TRBV12-4 CASSLSASSQHF TGTGCCAGCAGTCTGAGTGCGTCGTCCCAGCATTTT
few . TRBJ2-7 TRBV27 CASSYQGGSSYEQYF TGTGCCAGCAGTTATCAGGGGGGGAGCTCCTACGAGCAGTACTTC
. TRBD2 TRBJ2-1 TRBV7-6 CASSSPSGRARGNNEQFF TGTGCCAGCAGCTCTCCTAGCGGGAGGGCCCGGGGAAACAATGAGCAGTTCTTC
. . TRBJ1-2 TRBV7-2 CASSRNQNLDGYTF TGTGCCAGCAGCCGCAATCAGAACCTCGACGGCTACACCTTC
. TRBD2 TRBJ2-2 TRBV7-3 CASSLTSGSRELFF TGTGCCAGCAGCTTGACTAGCGGGAGTAGGGAGCTGTTTTTT
. . TRBJ2-5 TRBV29-1 CSVRDASLETQYF TGCAGCGTTAGGGACGCTTCTCTTGAGACCCAGTACTTC
. . TRBJ1-5 TRBV27 CASSLSRERSNQPQHF TGTGCCAGCAGTTTATCGCGGGAACGGTCAAATCAGCCCCAGCATTTT
once . TRBJ1-2 TRBV30 CAWKTGSFYGYTF TGTGCCTGGAAGACAGGATCTTTCTATGGCTACACCTTC
. . TRBJ1-1 TRBV18 CASSPPSSNTEAFF TGTGCCAGCTCACCACCGTCGTCGAACACTGAAGCTTTCTTT
. . TRBJ1-5 TRBV7-2 CASSLGSPYSNQPQHF TGTGCCAGCAGCCTTGGGTCGCCTTATAGCAATCAGCCCCAGCATTTT
. . TRBJ2-3 TRBV9 CASSGNTDTQYF TGTGCCAGCAGCGGGAACACAGATACGCAGTATTTT
. . TRBJ1-2 TRBV30 CAWGRFNYGYTF TGTGCCTGGGGCCGATTTAACTATGGCTACACCTTC
. TRBD1 TRBJ2-7 TRBV6-5 CASSKPDRGAYEQYF TGTGCCAGCAGTAAGCCGGACAGGGGAGCCTACGAGCAGTACTTC
few . TRBJ2-7 TRBV3-1/TRBV3-2 CASSQASGRPYEQYF TGTGCCAGCAGCCAGGCAAGCGGAAGACCCTACGAGCAGTACTTC
. . TRBJ2-5 TRBV7-9 CASSLASGTVETQYF TGTGCCAGCAGCTTAGCCAGCGGCACTGTTGAGACCCAGTACTTC
. TRBD1 TRBJ1-1 TRBV27 CASSLTGGASGTEAFF TGTGCCAGCAGTTTAACAGGGGGCGCTTCGGGCACTGAAGCTTTCTTT
. TRBD2 TRBJ2-1 TRBV7-8 CASSTRTSGSLYEQFF TGTGCCAGCAGCACGCGGACTAGCGGGAGTCTTTATGAGCAGTTCTTC
. . TRBJ1-2 TRBV19 CASSPPRGRGYTF TGTGCCAGTAGTCCCCCCAGGGGCCGGGGCTACACCTTC
. . TRBJ2-3 TRBV5-1 CASRGGPDTQYF TGCGCCAGCAGAGGGGGGCCAGATACGCAGTATTTT
few TRBD1 TRBJ1-2 TRBV3-1/TRBV3-2 CASRRQGSFGYTF TGTGCCAGCAGGAGACAGGGCTCGTTCGGCTACACCTTC
. . TRBJ1-4 TRBV30 CAWSVFWGVNEKLFF TGTGCCTGGAGTGTATTTTGGGGGGTTAATGAAAAACTGTTTTTT
once TRBD1 TRBJ1-1 TRBV5-8 CASSTGQGAAEAFF TGTGCCAGCAGCACGGGACAGGGGGCAGCCGAAGCTTTCTTT
. . TRBJ2-7 TRBV28 CASSLWRGSYEQYF TGTGCCAGCAGTTTATGGCGGGGAAGCTACGAGCAGTACTTC
. . TRBJ2-2 TRBV27 CASSSIAFPGELFF TGTGCCAGCAGTTCCATAGCGTTTCCCGGGGAGCTGTTTTTT
. . TRBJ2-7 TRBV29-1 CSVDPGQGPPPFTSGYEQYF TGCAGCGTTGATCCGGGGCAGGGGCCCCCCCCATTTACGTCGGGATACGAGCAGTACTTC
. . TRBJ1-2 TRBV20-1 CSASGYYGYTF TGCAGTGCTAGTGGGTACTATGGCTACACCTTC
. TRBD1 TRBJ2-1 TRBV11-2 CASSLEGGSYYNEQFF TGTGCCAGCAGCTTAGAAGGGGGCAGTTACTACAATGAGCAGTTCTTC
. TRBD1 TRBJ1-2 TRBV30 CAGRTGGGYTF TGTGCCGGAAGGACAGGGGGTGGCTACACCTTC
. . TRBJ1-4 TRBV11-2 CASSPQAGSEKLFF TGTGCCAGCAGCCCCCAGGCAGGGAGTGAAAAACTGTTTTTT
. . TRBJ1-5 TRBV27 CASSLWGEGGPQHF TGTGCCAGCAGTTTATGGGGGGAAGGGGGGCCCCAGCATTTT
. TRBD2 TRBJ2-3 TRBV9 CASSVKAGPSTDTQYF TGTGCCAGCAGCGTAAAAGCGGGACCTAGCACAGATACGCAGTATTTT
. . TRBJ2-1 TRBV7-8 CASSLLGYEQFF TGTGCCAGCAGCTTACTTGGGTATGAGCAGTTCTTC
. . TRBJ1-5 TRBV11-2 CASSAQGDQPQHF TGTGCCAGCAGCGCACAGGGAGATCAGCCCCAGCATTTT
. TRBD2 TRBJ2-3 TRBV24-1 CATSDSAGAADTQYF TGTGCCACCAGTGATTCAGCGGGAGCTGCAGATACGCAGTATTTT